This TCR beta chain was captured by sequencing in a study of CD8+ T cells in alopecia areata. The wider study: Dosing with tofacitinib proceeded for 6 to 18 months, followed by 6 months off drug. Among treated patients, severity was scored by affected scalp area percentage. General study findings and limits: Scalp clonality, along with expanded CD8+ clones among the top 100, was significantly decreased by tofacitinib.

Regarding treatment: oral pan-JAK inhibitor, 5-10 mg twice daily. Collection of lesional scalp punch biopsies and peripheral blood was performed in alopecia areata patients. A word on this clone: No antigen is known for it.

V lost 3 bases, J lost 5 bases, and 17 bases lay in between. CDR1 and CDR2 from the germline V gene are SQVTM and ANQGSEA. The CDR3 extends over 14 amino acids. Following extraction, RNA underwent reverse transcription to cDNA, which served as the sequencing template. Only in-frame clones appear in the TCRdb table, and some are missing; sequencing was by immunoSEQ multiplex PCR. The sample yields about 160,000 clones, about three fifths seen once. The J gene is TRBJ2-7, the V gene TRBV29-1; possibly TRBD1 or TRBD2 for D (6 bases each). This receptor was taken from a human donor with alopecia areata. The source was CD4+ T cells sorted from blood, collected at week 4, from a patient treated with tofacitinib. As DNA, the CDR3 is TGCAGCGTTGAGATCGCTAGGGGGGCCCACGAGCAGTACTTC. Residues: CSVEIARGAHEQYF.